What follows are 24 T cell receptor beta chains derived from one specimen sequenced in a study of T cells after yellow fever vaccination. TCRdb itself ran the 5' RACE reads through MiXCR, one entry per CDR3 protein. The sample includes roughly 340,000 distinct CDR3 sequences, under 5% seen only once; the top ten take 24%. Sequencing was performed on PBMCs, taken 5 days after the yellow fever booster vaccination. These receptors originate from a man between 18 and 35 years old who received the YFV17D yellow fever vaccine.

CDR3 amino acids: CASSAAGGRGTYEQYF. CDR3 DNA: TGTGCCAGCAGTGCCGCTGGGGGGAGAGGGACCTACGAGCAGTACTTC. The chain combines TRBV6-5 with TRBJ2-7, with D perhaps matching TRBD2 (6 bases). Germline CDR1 reads MNHEY; CDR2 reads SVGAGI. This CDR3 is built from 16 residues. V lost 5 bases and J 2 bases, leaving 19 bases between the germline ends.

This chain links TRBV28 with TRBJ2-3; 7 nucleotides agree with TRBD1. The CDR3 covers 12 residues. V lost 11 bases to trimming and J lost 5 bases; unmatched junction nucleotides: 7. CDR1 is MDHEN and CDR2 is SYDVKM in the germline V gene. CDR3 amino acids: CAVNRGEDTQYF. The CDR3 coding sequence is TGTGCCGTTAACAGGGGCGAAGATACGCAGTATTTT.

The rearrangement uses TRBV5-5 and TRBJ2-1; possibly TRBD2 for D (5 bases). The CDR3 has 12 amino acids. Germline V CDR1 and CDR2: SGHKS, YYEKEE (reference sequence). The V end was cut by 5 bases, the J end by 7 bases, with 10 bases between. The CDR3 DNA sequence: TGTGCCAGCAGTCGGGAAGCGAATGAGCAGTTCTTC. It yields the protein CASSREANEQFF.

In this sample, this clonotype turned up many times. The chain uses TRBV18 and TRBJ1-1; TRBD1 agrees at 7 bases. CDR1 is KGHSH and CDR2 is LQKENI in the germline V gene. J was trimmed by 4 bases and V by 4 bases; bases with no gene match: 21. This CDR3 comprises 19 residues. CDR3 in amino acids: CASSLIGGRGDRRLTEAFF. CDR3 nucleotide sequence: TGTGCCAGCTCACTCATTGGCGGCAGGGGGGACCGAAGGCTCACTGAAGCTTTCTTT.

This clonotype has ten or more counts. The J gene is TRBJ2-3, the V gene TRBV6-5; possibly TRBD1 for D (6 bases). This CDR3 contains 15 residues. Trimming left V 2 bases short and J 0 bases short, with 9 bases between. Germline assignment: CDR1 MNHEY and CDR2 SVGAGI. CDR3 region: CASSYGGRSTDTQYF. The DNA of the CDR3 is TGTGCCAGCAGTTACGGGGGCAGGAGCACAGATACGCAGTATTTT.

This clonotype was detected only a few times. The genes are TRBV5-6 and TRBJ1-2, with D uncertain. There are 14 residues in the CDR3. Germline V lookup: CDR1 SGHDT, CDR2 YYEEEE. Between the trimmed V and J ends, which lost 1 base and 5 bases, there was a span of 12 bases. The CDR3 loop is CASSLPPGDYGYTF. The CDR3 DNA follows: TGTGCCAGCAGCTTGCCGCCCGGGGATTATGGCTACACCTTC.

This chain uses TRBV5-1 with TRBJ2-7; the D is unclear. Per the germline V gene, CDR1 is SGHRS and CDR2 is YFSETQ. V lost 0 bases to trimming and J lost 0 bases, with 10 bases between them. The CDR3 consists of 15 residues. The CDR3 nucleotides read TGCGCCAGCAGCTTGGGTTCAAGGAGCTCCTACGAGCAGTACTTC. This codes for CASSLGSRSSYEQYF. Variable domain in full (rest from reference TRBV5-1 and TRBJ2-7): KAGVTQTPRYLIKTRGQQVTLSCSPISGHRSVSWYQQTPGQGLQFLFEYFSETQRNKGNFPGRFSGRQFSNSRSEMNVSTLELGDSALYLCASSLGSRSSYEQYFGPGTRLTVT.

This clonotype has just a few counts. This chain links TRBV5-6 with TRBJ2-7, with 9 positions matching TRBD1. This CDR3 contains 16 residues. CDR1 and CDR2 from the germline V gene are SGHDT and YYEEEE. V dropped 4 bases and J dropped 3; count of bases not matched to a gene: 11. The CDR3 reads CASSRISGTGSYEQYF. CDR3 in DNA: TGTGCCAGCAGCCGGATATCCGGGACAGGGAGCTACGAGCAGTACTTC. The variable domain in full, with the rest retrieved from reference TRBV5-6 and TRBJ2-7, is DAGVTQSPTHLIKTRGQQVTLRCSPKSGHDTVSWYQQALGQGPQFIFQYYEEEERQRGNFPDRFSGHQFPNYSSELNVNALLLGDSALYLCASSRISGTGSYEQYFGPGTRLTVT.

This clonotype was counted a few times. CDR3 region: CASSIRDRGSDEQFF. In nucleotides, the CDR3 is TGTGCCAGCAGCATACGGGACAGGGGGTCGGATGAGCAGTTCTTC. The V call is TRBV9, the J call TRBJ2-1; 11 bases map to TRBD1. The CDR3 consists of 15 residues. CDR1 and CDR2 from the germline V gene are SGDLS and YYNGEE. V trimming: 4 bases; J trimming: 8 bases; junction bases outside the gene matches: 8.

This clonotype appeared a few times. The genes are TRBV7-2 and TRBJ2-3; D ambiguous. V dropped 0 bases and J dropped 2 bases, with 9 bases sitting between them. This CDR3 comprises 15 residues. The germline gives CDR1 SGHTA, CDR2 FQGNSA. As DNA, the CDR3 is TGTGCCAGCAGCTTAGCGGGGTATTACACAGATACGCAGTATTTT. Residues: CASSLAGYYTDTQYF. Supplemented by reference TRBV7-2 and TRBJ2-3, the full variable domain reads GAGVSQSPSNKVTEKGKDVELRCDPISGHTALYWYRQSLGQGLEFLIYFQGNSAPDKSGLPSDRFSAERTGGSVSTLTIQRTQQEDSAVYLCASSLAGYYTDTQYFGPGTRLTVL.

This clonotype was recorded many times. This chain links TRBV7-2 with TRBJ1-6, with a weak D call TRBD1 (6 bases). The CDR3 totals 14 residues. CDR1 and CDR2 (germline): SGHTA, FQGNSA. V lost 7 bases and J lost 9, with 16 bases in between. The CDR3 DNA reads as TGTGCCAGCACCCTTTCGACAGGAAGTTCACCCCTCCACTTT. Protein product: CASTLSTGSSPLHF.

This clonotype was counted at least ten times. The rearrangement links TRBV7-2 to TRBJ2-1, with D tentatively TRBD1 (5 bases). The CDR3 totals 13 residues. V was clipped by 5 bases and J by 3 bases, with 8 bases between them. CDR1 SGHTA and CDR2 FQGNSA come from the germline V gene. The CDR3 spells CASSQGYYNEQFF. The CDR3 nucleotides read TGTGCCAGCAGCCAGGGTTACTACAATGAGCAGTTCTTC.

This clonotype was recorded at least ten times. The gene calls are TRBV5-1 and TRBJ2-7; 7 bases align to TRBD2. This CDR3 contains 15 residues. Germline V gene data show CDR1 as SGHRS and CDR2 as YFSETQ. The V segment lost 0 bases and the J segment 3 bases; nucleotides outside the gene matches: 6. CDR3 coding DNA: TGCGCCAGCAGCTTGGCGGCGGGGGAAAACTACGAGCAGTACTTC. Translated, it gives CASSLAAGENYEQYF.

This clonotype was counted at least ten times. The J gene is TRBJ1-1, the V gene TRBV5-8, with 9 bases identical to TRBD1. The ends lost 4 bases at V and 2 bases at J; junction bases unmatched: 6. Germline V lookup: CDR1 SGHTS, CDR2 YDEGEE. CDR3 length: 15 residues. CDR3 nucleotide sequence: TGTGCCAGCAGCAGTCCGGGACAGGGTAACACTGAAGCTTTCTTT. This gives the protein CASSSPGQGNTEAFF.

This clonotype was counted a few times. This sequence joins TRBV6-2 or TRBV6-3 and TRBJ2-3, with 7 nucleotides matching TRBD1. The CDR3 is 16 amino acids. Looked up from germline, CDR1 is MNHEY and CDR2 is SVGEGT. Trimming removed 3 bases from V and 0 bases from J; junction bases left unmatched: 6. CDR3 bases: TGTGCCAGCAGTTATGGGGCGACAGGGAGCACAGATACGCAGTATTTT. It yields the protein CASSYGATGSTDTQYF.

This clonotype was counted a few times. This chain uses TRBV7-2 with TRBJ2-4, with a tentative D call TRBD2 (6 bases). Trimming left V 5 bases short and J 12 bases short, with 20 bases between. The CDR3 totals 14 residues. From germline, CDR1 is SGHTA and CDR2 FQGNSA. CDR3 in amino acids: CASSLDHGGSTQYF. CDR3 DNA: TGTGCCAGCAGCCTCGATCATGGGGGGTCTACTCAGTACTTC. Full variable domain (missing parts from reference TRBV7-2 and TRBJ2-4): GAGVSQSPSNKVTEKGKDVELRCDPISGHTALYWYRQSLGQGLEFLIYFQGNSAPDKSGLPSDRFSAERTGGSVSTLTIQRTQQEDSAVYLCASSLDHGGSTQYFGAGTRLSVL.

V is TRBV18 and J is TRBJ1-6; tentatively, D is TRBD1 (6 bases). V shed 1 base and J shed 8 bases, with 18 bases lying between them. The CDR3 consists of 17 residues. Per germline, CDR1 KGHSH and CDR2 LQKENI. CDR3 DNA sequence: TGTGCCAGCTCACCACGAATCCCAGGGGATAGGGATTCACCCCTCCACTTT. Encoded protein: CASSPRIPGDRDSPLHF.

This clonotype was observed a handful of times. The chain uses TRBV12-3 or TRBV12-4 and TRBJ2-2; perhaps D is TRBD1 or TRBD2 (5 bases each). The CDR3 spans 17 residues. V lost 7 bases and J lost 0, with 18 bases in between. The CDR3 DNA sequence: TGTGCCAGCACCCCTCCGGCTGGGACGGCGAACACCGGGGAGCTGTTTTTT. It specifies CASTPPAGTANTGELFF.

This clonotype has a count of ten or more. The chain links TRBV7-2 to TRBJ1-2; D is uncertain. Germline CDR1 is SGHTA and CDR2 is FQGNSA. The V end was cut by 3 bases, the J end by 7 bases, with 15 bases between. There are 14 residues in the CDR3. The CDR3 region is CASSLNGPGGGYTF. The DNA of the CDR3 is TGTGCCAGCAGCTTGAACGGGCCAGGCGGTGGCTACACCTTC. The full variable domain, completed using reference TRBV7-2 and TRBJ1-2, is GAGVSQSPSNKVTEKGKDVELRCDPISGHTALYWYRQSLGQGLEFLIYFQGNSAPDKSGLPSDRFSAERTGGSVSTLTIQRTQQEDSAVYLCASSLNGPGGGYTFGSGTRLTVV.

The V call is TRBV12-3 or TRBV12-4, the J call TRBJ2-1; D call uncertain. This CDR3 is 14 amino acids long. The ends were cut back, 3 bases at V and 5 bases at J, with 11 bases in the middle. This CDR3 is CASSLNPLDNEQFF. CDR3 in DNA: TGTGCCAGCAGTTTGAATCCCTTAGACAATGAGCAGTTCTTC.

This clonotype was observed a few times. The chain employs TRBV4-1 and TRBJ1-1; D possibly corresponds to TRBD1 (5 bases). With 0 bases removed from V and 2 bases from J, the gap between germline ends came to 10 bases. Germline-derived CDR1 and CDR2 are MGHRA and YSYEKL. The CDR3 extends over 15 amino acids. CDR3 residues: CASSQEPGPNTEAFF. CDR3 DNA sequence: TGCGCCAGCAGCCAAGAACCAGGGCCCAACACTGAAGCTTTCTTT.

This rearrangement joins TRBV20-1 to TRBJ1-2; TRBD1 is a possible D gene (5 bases). The CDR3 runs to 13 residues. The germline CDR1 and CDR2 sequences are DFQATT and SNEGSKA (reference sequence). Trimming removed 5 bases at V and 11 bases at J, with 21 bases between. CDR3 sequence reads: CSAPDSQTAGYTF. CDR3 DNA sequence: TGCAGTGCTCCTGACAGTCAAACTGCCGGGTACACCTTC.

The table lists this clonotype with many counts. CDR3 sequence: CASSSDRGDEQFF. CDR3 DNA: TGTGCCAGCAGTTCAGACAGGGGGGATGAGCAGTTCTTC. This sequence joins TRBV12-3 or TRBV12-4 and TRBJ2-1, with 9 bases identical to TRBD1. The CDR3 consists of 13 residues. V lost 4 bases, J lost 8 bases, and 3 bases stayed unmatched.

This rearrangement joins TRBV6-5 to TRBJ2-7; D is uncertain. There are 15 residues in the CDR3. The germline V gene has CDR1 MNHEY and CDR2 SVGAGI. V lost 2 bases, J lost 1 base, and 12 bases lay in between. The CDR3 reads CASSYRLGGSYEQYF. In DNA form, the CDR3 reads TGTGCCAGCAGTTACAGATTAGGCGGATCCTACGAGCAGTACTTC.